The 24 T cell receptor beta chains below were found in one sample sequenced in a study of beta chain features in type 1 diabetes. No antigens are known for them. Findings and limits, study-wide: Shorter TCRB CDR3s, moderately but significantly so, marked every one of the four CD4+ subsets in Type 1 diabetes patients.

Isolated RNA was reverse transcribed in full, so expressed TCRB transcripts were sequenced. The assay was immunoSEQ multiplex PCR, and TCRdb's table has in-frame clones only and misses some. In the table there are 600,000 to 700,000 clones, over 10% of which are singletons. Sequenced: naive CD4+ T cells from blood. The receptors stem from a man in his late teens or twenties with type 1 diabetes.

The chain joins TRBV6-1 to TRBJ1-1; D may be TRBD1 (6 bases). V lost 4 bases to trimming and J lost 1 base, with 10 bases between them. The CDR3 consists of 14 residues. Germline V CDR1 and CDR2: MNHNS, SASEGT. CDR3: CASSVGASNTEAFF. The CDR3 coding sequence is TGTGCCAGCAGTGTGGGGGCATCGAACACTGAAGCTTTCTTT.

J is TRBJ1-2 and V is TRBV30; 8 nucleotides align to TRBD1. Trimming removed 0 bases from V and 4 bases from J; junction bases left unmatched: 4. The CDR3 contains 14 residues. The germline gives CDR1 GTSNPN, CDR2 SVGIG (reference sequence). The CDR3 is CAWSVGTGLYGYTF. The CDR3 bases are TGTGCCTGGAGTGTCGGGACAGGACTCTATGGCTACACCTTC.

The genes are TRBV5-1 and TRBJ1-4; D is undetermined. V lost 0 bases and J 13 bases, leaving 16 bases between the germline ends. Germline assignment: CDR1 SGHRS and CDR2 YFSETQ. The CDR3 sequence is 14 residues long. In DNA, the CDR3 is TGCGCCAGCAGCTTGGATTACTCCCTCGGCATACTGTTTTTT. Protein sequence: CASSLDYSLGILFF.

The chain joins TRBV5-4 to TRBJ2-7; TRBD1 agrees at 9 bases. Unmatched junction bases numbered 11, after V lost 4 bases and J lost 6 bases. This CDR3 region has 15 residues. The germline CDR1 and CDR2 sequences are SGHNT and YYREEE (reference sequence). CDR3 DNA: TGTGCCAGCAGCCCGGACAGGGGCTGGGGTCGCGAGCAGTACTTC. Protein product: CASSPDRGWGREQYF. The whole variable domain, remainder taken from reference TRBV5-4 and TRBJ2-7, is ETGVTQSPTHLIKTRGQQVTLRCSSQSGHNTVSWYQQALGQGPQFIFQYYREEENGRGNFPPRFSGLQFPNYSSELNVNALELDDSALYLCASSPDRGWGREQYFGPGTRLTVT.

This clone was detected once. This chain connects TRBV5-4 to TRBJ2-3; TRBD2 is a possible D gene (5 bases). The V and J ends lost 1 base and 1 base respectively, with 10 bases between them. Germline-derived CDR1 and CDR2 are SGHNT and YYREEE (reference sequence). The CDR3 has 15 residues. The CDR3 DNA is TGTGCCAGCAGCTTGAGCGGAGTCCGCACAGATACGCAGTATTTT. Protein sequence: CASSLSGVRTDTQYF.

The chain uses TRBV28 and TRBJ1-2; 9 nucleotides align to TRBD1. This CDR3 is 14 amino acids long. CDR1 and CDR2 (germline): MDHEN, SYDVKM. The V segment lost 7 bases and the J segment 6 bases; nucleotides outside the gene matches: 9. CDR3 coding DNA: TGTGCCAGCACCGTCCTGGGACAGGGTCATGGCTACACCTTC. It specifies CASTVLGQGHGYTF.

This clone was counted only a few times. This chain links TRBV14 with TRBJ1-3; D is unclear. V was shortened by 1 base and J by 1 base, with 5 bases between the two germline ends. Germline values: CDR1 SGHDN, CDR2 FVKESK. The CDR3 spans 14 residues. The CDR3 protein is CASSQGISGNTIYF. For the CDR3, the DNA is TGTGCCAGCAGCCAAGGAATTTCTGGAAACACCATATATTTT. The variable domain in full, with the rest retrieved from reference TRBV14 and TRBJ1-3, is EAGVTQFPSHSVIEKGQTVTLRCDPISGHDNLYWYRRVMGKEIKFLLHFVKESKQDESGMPNNRFLAERTGGTYSTLKVQPAELEDSGVYFCASSQGISGNTIYFGEGSWLTVV.

V and J are TRBV19 and TRBJ2-5; D possibly corresponds to TRBD1 (6 bases). The germline V gene has CDR1 LNHDA and CDR2 SQIVND (reference sequence). The V gene lost 4 bases and the J gene lost 4 bases, with 16 bases spanning the gap. CDR3 length equals 15 residues. The CDR3 region is CASSKQGSAGETQYF. The CDR3, as DNA: TGTGCCAGTAGTAAGCAGGGGTCTGCGGGAGAGACCCAGTACTTC.

The rearrangement uses TRBV6-1 and TRBJ2-1, with 9 positions matching TRBD2. Germline V gene sequence: CDR1 MNHNS, CDR2 SASEGT. Losses at the gene ends were 6 bases for V and 6 bases for J; bases not matched to a gene: 6. The CDR3 covers 14 residues. The CDR3 is CASSLAGATNEQFF. The CDR3 DNA reads as TGTGCCAGCAGCTTAGCGGGGGCGACCAATGAGCAGTTCTTC.

In its sample, this clone was seen a few times. The V and J genes are TRBV30 and TRBJ1-5; no reliable D call. From germline, CDR1 is GTSNPN and CDR2 SVGIG (reference sequence). V shed 7 bases and J shed 5 bases, with 15 bases lying between them. The length of the CDR3 is 13 residues. The CDR3: CAYSEMWDQPQHF. DNA for the CDR3: TGTGCCTACTCAGAAATGTGGGATCAGCCCCAGCATTTT.

A few counts support this clone. This chain links TRBV4-1 with TRBJ1-1; D is unclear. The V end was cut by 4 bases, the J end by 1 base, with 10 bases between. This CDR3 has 14 amino acids. Germline lookup yields CDR1 MGHRA and CDR2 YSYEKL. The CDR3 region has the DNA TGCGCCAGCAGCCTGATGTCAGCGAACACTGAAGCTTTCTTT. This encodes CASSLMSANTEAFF.

This chain joins TRBV13 and TRBJ1-6, with D maybe TRBD1 (6 bases). V was shortened by 0 bases and J by 7 bases, with 7 bases between the two germline ends. Germline lookup yields CDR1 PRHDT and CDR2 FYEKMQ (reference sequence). The CDR3 is 14 amino acids. The DNA of the CDR3 is TGTGCCAGCAGCTTAGGGGGGGCCAATTCACCCCTCCACTTT. It encodes CASSLGGANSPLHF.

J is TRBJ1-2 and V is TRBV16; D not resolved. The CDR3 runs 11 residues. Germline V gene lookup returns CDR1 KGHSY and CDR2 FQNENV. V lost 1 base to trimming and J lost 8 bases, with 5 bases between them. The CDR3 coding sequence is TGTGCCAGCAGCCAATTTTGGGGCTACACCTTC. Amino acid sequence: CASSQFWGYTF.

V and J are TRBV28 and TRBJ2-3; either TRBD1 or TRBD2 may fit D (5 bases each). The ends were cut back, 6 bases at V and 2 bases at J, with 12 bases in the middle. The CDR3 runs 14 residues. CDR1 and CDR2 (germline): MDHEN, SYDVKM. The chain's CDR3 is CASSPGRHTDTQYF. Here the CDR3 DNA reads TGTGCCAGCAGCCCGGGACGGCACACAGATACGCAGTATTTT.

This clone occurred a few times. The rearrangement uses TRBV7-9 and TRBJ2-7; 9 bases agree with TRBD1. V shed 4 bases, J shed 9 bases, and the junction held 10 bases outside the gene matches. Germline CDR1 SEHNR, CDR2 FQNEAQ (reference sequence). The CDR3 sequence is 14 residues long. The CDR3 sequence: CASSWSGTGTLQYF. The CDR3 DNA reads as TGTGCCAGCAGCTGGAGTGGGACAGGGACATTGCAGTACTTC.

This clone was detected a few times. V usage is TRBV5-1 and J usage is TRBJ2-3, with 12 bases lining up with TRBD2. This CDR3 comprises 16 residues. The V and J ends lost 5 bases and 6 bases, in that order; junction bases with no gene match: 10. Germline V lookup: CDR1 SGHRS, CDR2 YFSETQ. This CDR3 reads CASSPTSGGTYDTQYF. In nucleotides, the CDR3 is TGCGCCAGCAGTCCAACTAGCGGGGGGACTTATGATACGCAGTATTTT.

The chain joins TRBV6-5 to TRBJ1-1; no firm D call. Trimming took 8 bases from V and 1 from J, leaving 8 bases between them. The CDR3 has 12 amino acids. CDR1 is MNHEY and CDR2 is SVGAGI in the germline V gene. CDR3: CASGQRNTEAFF. The CDR3 DNA reads TGTGCCAGCGGGCAGAGGAACACTGAAGCTTTCTTT.

This clone showed up just a few times. The chain joins TRBV10-3 to TRBJ2-1; D possibly corresponds to TRBD2 (6 bases). Between the trimmed V and J ends, which lost 0 bases and 8 bases, there was a span of 14 bases. Germline V CDR1 and CDR2: ENHRY, SYGVKD. The CDR3 loop spans 15 amino acids. In DNA form, the CDR3 reads TGTGCCATCAGTGAGTCCGGGGGAGCCAGGGATGAGCAGTTCTTC. Encoded protein: CAISESGGARDEQFF.

This clone was found a few times. The chain couples TRBV4-2 to TRBJ1-5; D is undetermined. Trimming stripped 0 bases from V and 7 bases from J, with 7 bases between. The CDR3 length is 13 residues. CDR1 is LGHNA, CDR2 YNFKEQ, per germline. CDR3 in amino acids: CASSQDNIQPQHF. Written as DNA, the CDR3 is TGTGCCAGCAGCCAAGATAATATCCAGCCCCAGCATTTT.

This clone has just a few counts. The V gene is TRBV6-1, the J gene TRBJ1-1, with 7 bases that match TRBD1. The V gene end was trimmed by 7 bases and the J gene end by 2 bases; junction bases not matched to a gene: 4. Germline V gene sequence: CDR1 MNHNS, CDR2 SASEGT. The CDR3 spans 13 residues. CDR3 in amino acids: CASNRDSNTEAFF. CDR3 sequence (DNA): TGTGCCAGCAACCGGGACAGTAACACTGAAGCTTTCTTT.

V is TRBV9 and J is TRBJ1-1, with D possibly TRBD1 on 5 matching bases. There are 16 residues in the CDR3. V was shortened by 0 bases and J by 3 bases, with 15 bases between the two germline ends. The germline gives CDR1 SGDLS, CDR2 YYNGEE. The CDR3: CASSVATRDSHTEAFF. In DNA form, the CDR3 reads TGTGCCAGCAGCGTAGCTACAAGGGACTCCCACACTGAAGCTTTCTTT.

The chain combines TRBV4-1 with TRBJ1-2; the D gene is possibly TRBD1 (5 bases). This CDR3 has 15 residues. V lost 0 bases to trimming and J lost 3 bases, with 11 bases between them. CDR1 and CDR2 (germline): MGHRA, YSYEKL. As DNA, the CDR3 is TGCGCCAGCAGCCAAGATAGCAGGGTGGACTATGGCTACACCTTC. Amino acid sequence: CASSQDSRVDYGYTF.

The table lists this clone with a few counts. J is TRBJ1-3 and V is TRBV2; D is undetermined. The germline gives CDR1 SNHLY, CDR2 FYNNEI. This CDR3 region has 13 residues. V lost 4 bases and J 0 bases, leaving 4 bases between the germline ends. The CDR3: CASSALSGNTIYF. The CDR3 nucleotides read TGTGCCAGCAGTGCCCTCTCTGGAAACACCATATATTTT.

The chain links TRBV12-5 to TRBJ2-7, with TRBD1 matching 7 bases. The CDR3 consists of 14 residues. V shed 1 base and J 5 bases; nucleotides not matched to a gene: 5. Per the germline V gene, CDR1 is LGHNT and CDR2 is FRNRAP. Here the CDR3 DNA reads TGTGCTAGTGGTTTGGAACAGGGGTGGCACGAGCAGTACTTC. This codes for CASGLEQGWHEQYF.